The present T cell receptor beta chain was sequenced within a study of regulatory T cells in long-lasting Graves disease. Time point described: persistent/refractory GD, antithyroid drugs over 5 years with positive TRAb. From RNA extracted from PBMCs, the TCR library was made. Library construction for TCR beta used iRepertoire HTBI primers and Arm-PCR of CDR3 regions. TCRdb re-analysed the multiplex PCR reads in MiXCR, keeping a single row per CDR3 protein. The sample lists a few hundred thousand distinct CDR3 sequences; approximately 25% were seen once. The V gene lost 5 bases and the J gene lost 7 bases, with 8 bases spanning the gap. Germline CDR1 and CDR2: SEHNR and FQNEAQ (reference sequence). CDR3 length: 11 residues.

The sequence was obtained from a woman aged 40 to 49 with Graves disease. Material: peripheral blood mononuclear cells (PBMCs), obtained when the disease was refractory, from a patient treated with antithyroid drugs. J is TRBJ2-5 and V is TRBV7-9, with unresolved D. In DNA form, the CDR3 reads TGTGCCAGCAGCATAGTGGGGACCCAGTACTTC. Translated, it gives CASSIVGTQYF.